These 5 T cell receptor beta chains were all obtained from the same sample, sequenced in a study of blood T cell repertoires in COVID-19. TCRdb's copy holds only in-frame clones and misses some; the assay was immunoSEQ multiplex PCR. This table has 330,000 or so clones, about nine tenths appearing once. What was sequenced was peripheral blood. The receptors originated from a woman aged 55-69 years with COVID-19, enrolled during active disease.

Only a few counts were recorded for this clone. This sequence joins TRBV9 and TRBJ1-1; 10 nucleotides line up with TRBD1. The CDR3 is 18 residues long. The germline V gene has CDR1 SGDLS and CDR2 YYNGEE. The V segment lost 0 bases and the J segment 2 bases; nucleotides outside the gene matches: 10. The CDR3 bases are TGTGCCAGCAGCGTAGGAAGGGACAGGGGTTTATACAACACTGAAGCTTTCTTT. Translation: CASSVGRDRGLYNTEAFF.

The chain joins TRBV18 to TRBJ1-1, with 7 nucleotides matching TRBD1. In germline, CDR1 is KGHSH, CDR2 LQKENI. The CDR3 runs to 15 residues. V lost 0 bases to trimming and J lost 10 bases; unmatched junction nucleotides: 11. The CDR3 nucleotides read TGTGCCAGCTCACCACCCGGGACAGCCCAACGGGTAGCTTTCTTT. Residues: CASSPPGTAQRVAFF.

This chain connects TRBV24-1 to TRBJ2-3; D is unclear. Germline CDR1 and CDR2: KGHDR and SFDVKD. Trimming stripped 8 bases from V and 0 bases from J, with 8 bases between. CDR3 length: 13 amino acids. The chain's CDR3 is CATMASSTDTQYF. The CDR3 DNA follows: TGTGCCACCATGGCATCTAGCACAGATACGCAGTATTTT.

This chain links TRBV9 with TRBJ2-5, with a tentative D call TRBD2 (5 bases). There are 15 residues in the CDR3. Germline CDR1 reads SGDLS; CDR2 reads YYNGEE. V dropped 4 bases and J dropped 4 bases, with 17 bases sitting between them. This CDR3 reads CASSPEIRGGETQYF. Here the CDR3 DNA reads TGTGCCAGCAGCCCTGAGATTCGGGGTGGAGAGACCCAGTACTTC.

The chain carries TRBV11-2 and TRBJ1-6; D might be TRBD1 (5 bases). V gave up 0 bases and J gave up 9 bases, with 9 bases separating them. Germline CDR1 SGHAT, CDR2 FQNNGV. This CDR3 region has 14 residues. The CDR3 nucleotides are TGTGCCAGCAGCTTAGACAGGGTTGCTTCACCCCTCCACTTT. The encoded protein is CASSLDRVASPLHF.